The 4 T cell receptor beta chains below come from one sample, sequenced in a study of identical twins. TCRdb redid the calling of the 5' RACE reads with MiXCR, one entry per CDR3 protein. The table lists 430,000 or so distinct CDR3 sequences, more than 20% of them singletons. In addition, the sample was reused for a study of T cells expressing NK-cell markers.

Sequencing was performed on CD4+ T cells sorted from blood. The receptors originated from a woman aged 18-35 years in good health.

Here the CDR3 DNA reads TGCGCCAGCAGCCGGACGGGGACTAGCGTCGATGAGCAGTTCTTC. The encoded protein is CASSRTGTSVDEQFF. The chain couples TRBV5-1 to TRBJ2-1; 10 nucleotides match TRBD2. Unmatched junction bases numbered 9, after V lost 4 bases and J lost 8 bases. CDR3 length: 15 residues. The germline V gene has CDR1 SGHRS and CDR2 YFSETQ.

As DNA, the CDR3 is TGTGCCAGCAGTCCCGGACAGGGTAGGGCTGAGCAGTTCTTC. It encodes CASSPGQGRAEQFF. This sequence joins TRBV6-1 and TRBJ2-1; 8 nucleotides line up with TRBD1. The CDR3 has 14 residues. V lost 5 bases to trimming and J lost 9 bases; unmatched junction nucleotides: 9. Germline V gene lookup returns CDR1 MNHNS and CDR2 SASEGT.

This rearrangement joins TRBV5-6 to TRBJ1-1; 8 nucleotides line up with TRBD1. J gave up 5 bases and V 2 bases, and 5 bases lay outside the gene matches. CDR1 is SGHDT, CDR2 YYEEEE, per germline. The CDR3 runs to 14 residues. The CDR3 coding sequence is TGTGCCAGCAGCTTTCGGACAGGGAGGACTGAAGCTTTCTTT. It encodes CASSFRTGRTEAFF.

The rearrangement joins TRBV4-3 to TRBJ2-7; TRBD1 aligns across 7 bases. The CDR3 extends over 15 amino acids. Germline values: CDR1 LGHNA, CDR2 YSLEER. The J segment lost 2 bases and the V segment lost 4 bases, leaving 8 bases of the junction unmatched. CDR3 bases: TGCGCCAGCAGCCGTACAGGGGTTGGGACCTACGAGCAGTACTTC. This translates into CASSRTGVGTYEQYF.